The 2 T cell receptor beta chains listed next were all sequenced from one sample in a study of blood T cells in healthy people across ages. Next came a second PCR, run for about 7 to 12 cycles, which used a sample-barcoded 5' primer along with a J-beta primer mix. TCRdb ran MiXCR on the 5' RACE reads and lists one entry per CDR3 protein. The table shows approximately 1,000,000 distinct CDR3 sequences, with 35% to 40% occurring only once. Sequenced input: blood. The source is a man between 18 and 35 years old in good health.

The sample holds a few counts of this clonotype. The rearrangement joins TRBV4-1 to TRBJ2-1, with TRBD1 matching over 7 bases. The CDR3 is 16 residues long. Losses at the gene ends were 4 bases for V and 1 base for J; bases not matched to a gene: 7. Per the germline V gene, CDR1 is MGHRA and CDR2 is YSYEKL. The CDR3 DNA sequence: TGCGCCAGCAGCCCTCGACAGGGATGGTCCTACAATGAGCAGTTCTTC. This encodes CASSPRQGWSYNEQFF.

This chain uses TRBV7-9 with TRBJ2-5; 7 positions match TRBD1. This CDR3 is 15 amino acids long. Looked up from germline, CDR1 is SEHNR and CDR2 is FQNEAQ (reference sequence). The V segment lost 4 bases and the J segment 11 bases; nucleotides outside the gene matches: 16. This CDR3 is CASSYTDRWLGMQYF. The CDR3 region has the DNA TGTGCCAGCAGCTATACGGACAGGTGGTTGGGGATGCAGTACTTC.